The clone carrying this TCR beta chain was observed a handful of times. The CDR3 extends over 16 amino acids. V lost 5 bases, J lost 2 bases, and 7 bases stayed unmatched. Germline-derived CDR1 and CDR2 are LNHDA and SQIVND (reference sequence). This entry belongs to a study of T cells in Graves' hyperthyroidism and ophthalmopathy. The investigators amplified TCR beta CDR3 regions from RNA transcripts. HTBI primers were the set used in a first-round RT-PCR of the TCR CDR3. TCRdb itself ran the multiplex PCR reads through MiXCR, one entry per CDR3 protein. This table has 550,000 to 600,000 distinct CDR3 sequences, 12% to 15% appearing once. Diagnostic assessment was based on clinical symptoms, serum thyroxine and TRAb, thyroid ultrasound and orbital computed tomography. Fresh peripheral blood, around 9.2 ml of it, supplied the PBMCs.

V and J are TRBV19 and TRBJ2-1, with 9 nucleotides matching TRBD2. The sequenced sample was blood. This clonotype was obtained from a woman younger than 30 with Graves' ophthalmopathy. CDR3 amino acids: CASSLSGRQAYNEQFF. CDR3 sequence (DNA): TGTGCCAGTAGTCTAAGCGGGAGGCAGGCCTACAATGAGCAGTTCTTC.